The rows below give T cell receptor beta chains drawn from one sample of a study of cytomegalovirus exposure and HLA in healthy donors. The data were produced by immunoSEQ multiplex PCR, yet TCRdb's version contains in-frame clones alone and is incomplete. The data contain 100,000 to 150,000 clones, 70% to 90% of them singletons. Sequencing input: PBMCs. These receptors were taken from a man aged 35 to 55 in good health and CMV-seronegative. The CDR3 runs from the conserved cysteine through the conserved F or W. The D gene is left open where the match is weak. Clone size is not always given. Where it is, it says once, few, many or a class for expanded clones.

d_call clone_size j_call v_call cdr3_nt cdr3_aa
TRBD2 few TRBJ2-2 TRBV7-9 TGTTCCAGCAGCTTAAACGATTGGACTAGCGGGAGAAACACCGGGGAGCTGTTTTTT CSSSLNDWTSGRNTGELFF
TRBD2 NA TRBJ2-3 TRBV19 TGTGCCAGTAGTACAGAACGACTAGCGAGAAGCACAGATACGCAGTATTTT CASSTERLARSTDTQYF
NA NA TRBJ2-5 TRBV18 TGTGCCAGCCGAGACAGTGCCCGGGAGACCCAGTACTTC CASRDSARETQYF
TRBD2 NA TRBJ2-7 TRBV5-1 TGCGCCAGCAGCTTGGTGGCTAGCGGGAACTACGAGCAGTACTTC CASSLVASGNYEQYF
TRBD1 NA TRBJ1-5 TRBV19 TGTGCCAGTAGTATCCGGGCAGGGGGCCAGCCCCAGCATTTT CASSIRAGGQPQHF
TRBD2 once TRBJ2-1 TRBV7-2 TGTGCCAGCAGCTTAGGACTAGCGGGGGGCTCCCCCGGGTTCTTC CASSLGLAGGSPGFF
NA NA TRBJ2-7 TRBV7-9 TGTGCCAGCAGCCCGCGGACGGGGGACGAGCAGTACTTC CASSPRTGDEQYF
NA NA TRBJ1-1 TRBV2 TGTGCCAGCAGTGAAATAGGGGGCACTGAAGCTTTCTTT CASSEIGGTEAFF
NA NA TRBJ1-1 TRBV11-2 TGTGCCAGCAGCTTAGATATTTGGAGGGGAGGGAACACTGAAGCTTTCTTT CASSLDIWRGGNTEAFF
NA NA TRBJ2-1 TRBV4-1 TGCGCCAGCAGCCAAGAAACAGATTACAATGAGCAGTTCTTC CASSQETDYNEQFF
TRBD2 NA TRBJ2-7 TRBV7-9 TGTGCCAGCAGCATTGGACTAGCGGGAGGTTCCTTATCCTACGAGCAGTACTTC CASSIGLAGGSLSYEQYF
TRBD2 NA TRBJ2-7 TRBV18 TGTGCCAGCTCACCAGCCGGGGGGGGTTACGAGCAGTACTTC CASSPAGGGYEQYF
NA NA TRBJ2-4 TRBV5-5 TGTGCCAGCAGCTTGGCGGGGGACATTCAGTACTTC CASSLAGDIQYF
NA NA TRBJ2-7 TRBV11-3 TGTGCCAGCAGCGAGGGAGGGGGCTCCTACGAGCAGTACTTC CASSEGGGSYEQYF
TRBD1 NA TRBJ1-4 TRBV7-9 TGTGCCAGCAGCCCACAGGGGACGGTGAGGACTAATGAAAAACTGTTTTTT CASSPQGTVRTNEKLFF
TRBD2 NA TRBJ2-1 TRBV11-3 TGTGCCAGCAGCTTAGAGGGGACTAGCGGTGCCTCCTACAATGAGCAGTTCTTC CASSLEGTSGASYNEQFF
NA NA TRBJ2-2 TRBV7-9 TGTGCCAGCAGCTTAAAGTGGGGCAGGGAAAACACCGGGGAGCTGTTTTTT CASSLKWGRENTGELFF
TRBD1 few TRBJ2-7 TRBV10-1 TGCGCCAGCGCCCGGGACAGGGGGTACGAGCAGTACTTC CASARDRGYEQYF
NA few TRBJ2-6 TRBV6-1 TGTGCCAGCAGTGAAGTATGGGGGCTAGCACTTGGCTCTGGGGCCAACGTCCTGACTTTC CASSEVWGLALGSGANVLTF
NA NA TRBJ2-1 TRBV7-6 TGTGCCAGCAGCTCCAAACAGGGTGAGGGCTACAATGAGCAGTTCTTC CASSSKQGEGYNEQFF
TRBD2 NA TRBJ2-7 TRBV28 TGTGCCAGCAGCCTCCTAGCGGGGAGGAACTACGAGCAGTACTTC CASSLLAGRNYEQYF
NA once TRBJ2-2 TRBV7-6 TGTGCCAGCAGCTTAGTGACAGCGAACACCGGGGAGCTGTTTTTT CASSLVTANTGELFF
NA once TRBJ1-1 TRBV18 TGTGCCAGCTCACCACCGGCAGGGGCCGTAACTGAAGCTTTCTTT CASSPPAGAVTEAFF
TRBD2 once TRBJ2-7 TRBV7-8 TGTGCCAGCAGCTTAGGACGGGGGGTCCACGAGCAGTACTTC CASSLGRGVHEQYF
NA NA TRBJ2-7 TRBV5-5 TGTGCCAGCAGCGCAGACTCCTACGAGCAGTACTTC CASSADSYEQYF
TRBD1 NA TRBJ1-4 TRBV4-3 TGCGCCAGCAACCAAGGAGTCATTCTCAGGGGGAGAAATGAAAAACTGTTTTTT CASNQGVILRGRNEKLFF
NA NA TRBJ2-2 TRBV6-5 TGTGCCAGCAGCAGCAGGGGCCCTACCACCGGGGAGCTGTTTTTT CASSSRGPTTGELFF
TRBD2 NA TRBJ2-3 TRBV5-6 TGTGCCAGCAGCTTGATAGGACTAGACCCCTACGCAGATACGCAGTATTTT CASSLIGLDPYADTQYF
TRBD1 NA TRBJ1-6 TRBV7-2 TGTGCCAGCAGCAACCGACAGGGGGCGCCTAATTCACCCCTCCACTTT CASSNRQGAPNSPLHF
TRBD1 NA TRBJ2-5 TRBV13 TGTGCCAGCAGCTTACCCAGGGGGCAAGAGACCCAGTACTTC CASSLPRGQETQYF
TRBD2 NA TRBJ2-1 TRBV5-1 TGCGCCAGCAGCTTGGGACTAGCGGGAGGTTACAATGAGCAGTTCTTC CASSLGLAGGYNEQFF
TRBD1 few TRBJ2-3 TRBV6-1 TGTGCCAGCAGTGTACGGGACAGAAGAGATACGCAGTATTTT CASSVRDRRDTQYF
NA few TRBJ2-7 TRBV7-9 TGTGCCAGCAGCCTCGAACAGGATACTAACGAGCAGTACTTC CASSLEQDTNEQYF
TRBD1 NA TRBJ2-2 TRBV2 TGTGCCAGCAGGCTCGGACAGGGGGCAGGCACCGGGGAGCTGTTTTTT CASRLGQGAGTGELFF
TRBD2 NA TRBJ2-1 TRBV7-6 TGTGCCAGCAGCTCTTGGACTAGCGGGGGGGTTATCTCCTACAATGAGCAGTTCTTC CASSSWTSGGVISYNEQFF
TRBD2 NA TRBJ2-7 TRBV19 TGTGCCAGTAGTATGAAGATATCCGGGACTAGCGGGTACGAGCAGTACTTC CASSMKISGTSGYEQYF
TRBD2 few TRBJ2-7 TRBV7-2 TGTGCCAGCAGCACAGCGGGAGGAGTGCAGTACGAGCAGTACTTC CASSTAGGVQYEQYF
TRBD2 NA TRBJ2-5 TRBV11-2 TGTGCCAGCAGCCTGGGGGCGAGACTAGCGGGGGTGGAGACCCAGTACTTC CASSLGARLAGVETQYF
NA NA TRBJ2-4 TRBV14 TGTGCCAGCAGCCTAGACAGAAACATTCAGTACTTC CASSLDRNIQYF
NA NA TRBJ2-7 TRBV18 TGTGCCAGCTCACCTTCAGGGACTGACGAGCAGTACTTC CASSPSGTDEQYF